This T cell receptor (beta chain) was retrieved from a study of cytomegalovirus exposure and HLA in healthy donors. At the level of the study: Among the roughly 400 genotyped donors, about 81% were placed in the Caucasian-associated ancestry cluster. General observations from the study: The classifier, whose performance was assessed in both the original and validation cohorts, reportedly diagnosed cytomegalovirus status with high specificity and sensitivity. A likely sequencing artifact accounted for one observed cluster of highly shared sequence variants.

V was trimmed by 1 base and J by 12 bases, leaving 16 bases between them. The length of the CDR3 is 13 residues. CDR1 is LNHNV and CDR2 is YYDKDF in the germline V gene (reference sequence). Regarding this clone: Its specificity is not known.

Primers included in the PCR were 60 Vbeta and 13 Jbeta primers. Profiling relied on immunoSEQ multiplex PCR, and the TCRdb table lists in-frame clones only, not all of them. The sample holds around 300,000 clones, roughly 86% seen once. The chain is built from TRBV15 and TRBJ2-7; weak D call: TRBD1 (6 bases). This clonotype was obtained from a woman aged 40 to 50 in good health and CMV-seropositive. The material sequenced was PBMCs. Here the CDR3 DNA reads TGTGCCACCAGCAGAGGACAGGTCGCGAAAGCGTACTTC. Translating it yields CATSRGQVAKAYF.